This T cell receptor (beta chain) comes out of a study of control samples from healthy donors and cancer patients. Repertoires were generated with immunoSEQ multiplex PCR, while TCRdb's copy carries only in-frame clones and drops some. Counted here are 400,000 to 500,000 clones, 75% to 95% occurring once; the ten biggest clones make up around 6.4%. This sequence originates from a middle-aged man with head and neck cancer. The sequenced material came from PBMCs.

The CDR3 region is CASGLEGRGWLQGGNQPQHF. CDR3 coding DNA: TGTGCTAGTGGTTTGGAGGGCAGGGGTTGGCTACAAGGCGGCAATCAGCCCCAGCATTTT. The gene calls are TRBV12-5 and TRBJ1-5; TRBD1 might be the D (6 bases). This CDR3 has 20 amino acids. The V and J ends lost 1 base and 2 bases respectively, with 24 bases between them. Germline V lookup: CDR1 LGHNT, CDR2 FRNRAP.